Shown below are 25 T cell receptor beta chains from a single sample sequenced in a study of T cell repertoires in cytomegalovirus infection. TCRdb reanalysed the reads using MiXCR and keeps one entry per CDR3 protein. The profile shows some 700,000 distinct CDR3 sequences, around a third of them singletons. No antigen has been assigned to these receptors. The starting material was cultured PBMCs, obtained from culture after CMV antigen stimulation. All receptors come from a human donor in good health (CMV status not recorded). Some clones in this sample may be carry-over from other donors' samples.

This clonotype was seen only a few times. CDR3 residues: CATNRGTSGITPTDTQYF. CDR3 nucleotides: TGTGCCACGAACCGTGGGACTAGCGGGATCACCCCCACAGATACGCAGTATTTT. This sequence joins TRBV6-5 and TRBJ2-3; 13 positions match TRBD2. Germline V lookup: CDR1 MNHEY, CDR2 SVGAGI. This CDR3 spans 18 amino acids. Trimming took 10 bases from V and 2 from J; bases not matched to a gene: 15.

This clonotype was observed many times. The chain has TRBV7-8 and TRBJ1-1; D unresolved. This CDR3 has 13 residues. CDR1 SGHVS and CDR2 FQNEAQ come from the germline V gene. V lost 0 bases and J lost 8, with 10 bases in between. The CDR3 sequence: CASSLASPNEAFF. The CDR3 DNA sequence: TGTGCCAGCAGCTTAGCGTCGCCGAACGAAGCTTTCTTT.

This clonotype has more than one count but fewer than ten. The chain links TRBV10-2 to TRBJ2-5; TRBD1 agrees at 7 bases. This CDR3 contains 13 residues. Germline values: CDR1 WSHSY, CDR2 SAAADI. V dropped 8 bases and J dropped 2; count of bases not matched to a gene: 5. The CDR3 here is CASRGQDQETQYF. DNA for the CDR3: TGCGCCAGCCGAGGACAGGATCAAGAGACCCAGTACTTC.

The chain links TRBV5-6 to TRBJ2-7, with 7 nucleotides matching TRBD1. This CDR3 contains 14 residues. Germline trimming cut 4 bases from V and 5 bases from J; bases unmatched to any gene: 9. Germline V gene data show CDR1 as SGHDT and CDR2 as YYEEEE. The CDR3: CASSQTGTADEQYF. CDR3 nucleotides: TGTGCCAGCAGCCAGACAGGGACCGCAGACGAGCAGTACTTC.

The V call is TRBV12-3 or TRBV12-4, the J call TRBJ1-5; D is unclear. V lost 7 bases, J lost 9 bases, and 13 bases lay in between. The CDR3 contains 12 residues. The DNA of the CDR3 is TGTGCCAGCACCAAAGACCTTGGGCCCCAGCATTTT. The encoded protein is CASTKDLGPQHF.

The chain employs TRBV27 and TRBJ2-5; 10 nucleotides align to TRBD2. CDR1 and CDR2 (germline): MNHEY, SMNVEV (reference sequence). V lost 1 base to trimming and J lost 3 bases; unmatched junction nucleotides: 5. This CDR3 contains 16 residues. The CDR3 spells CASSLLASGSKETQYF. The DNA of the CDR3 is TGTGCCAGCAGTTTATTAGCTAGCGGGAGCAAAGAGACCCAGTACTTC.

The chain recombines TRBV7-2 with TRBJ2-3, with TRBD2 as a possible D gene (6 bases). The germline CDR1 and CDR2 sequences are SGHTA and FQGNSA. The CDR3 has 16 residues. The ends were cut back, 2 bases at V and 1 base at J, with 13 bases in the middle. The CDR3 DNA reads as TGTGCCAGCAGCTTATCCGGGGGAATAGGCACAGATACGCAGTATTTT. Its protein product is CASSLSGGIGTDTQYF.

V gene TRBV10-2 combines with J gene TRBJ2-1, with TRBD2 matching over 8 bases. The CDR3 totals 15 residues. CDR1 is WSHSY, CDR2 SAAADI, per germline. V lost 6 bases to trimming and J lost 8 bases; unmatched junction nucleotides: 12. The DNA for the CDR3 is TGCGCCAGCAGCGCCCTCACCCAGCGGGGGCATGAGCAGTTCTTC. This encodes CASSALTQRGHEQFF.

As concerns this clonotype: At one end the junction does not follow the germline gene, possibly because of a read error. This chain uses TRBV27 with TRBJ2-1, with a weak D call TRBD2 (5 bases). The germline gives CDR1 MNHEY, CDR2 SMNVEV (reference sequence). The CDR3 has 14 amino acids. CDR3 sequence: CASSSASSHNEQFF. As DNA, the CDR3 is TGTGCCAGCAGTTCGGCTAGCTCCCACAATGAGCAGTTCTTC.

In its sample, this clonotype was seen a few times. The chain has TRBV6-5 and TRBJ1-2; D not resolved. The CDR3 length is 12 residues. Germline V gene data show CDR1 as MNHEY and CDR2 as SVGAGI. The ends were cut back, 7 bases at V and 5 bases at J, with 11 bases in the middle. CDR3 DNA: TGTGCCAGCACCCGGTCCGGTTATGGCTACACCTTC. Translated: CASTRSGYGYTF.

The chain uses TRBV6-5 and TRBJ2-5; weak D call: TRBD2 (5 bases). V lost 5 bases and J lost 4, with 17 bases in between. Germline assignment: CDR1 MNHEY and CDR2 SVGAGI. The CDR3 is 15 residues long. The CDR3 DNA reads TGTGCCAGCAGTCGGACTCCTTCGGCGGGAGAGACCCAGTACTTC. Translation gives CASSRTPSAGETQYF.

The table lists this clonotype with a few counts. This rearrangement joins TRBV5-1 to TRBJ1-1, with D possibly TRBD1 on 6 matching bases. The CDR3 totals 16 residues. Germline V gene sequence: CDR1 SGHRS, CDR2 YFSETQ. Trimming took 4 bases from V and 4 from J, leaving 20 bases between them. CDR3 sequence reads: CASSPNGITGFTEAFF. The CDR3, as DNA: TGCGCCAGCAGCCCCAATGGGATAACAGGGTTCACTGAAGCTTTCTTT.

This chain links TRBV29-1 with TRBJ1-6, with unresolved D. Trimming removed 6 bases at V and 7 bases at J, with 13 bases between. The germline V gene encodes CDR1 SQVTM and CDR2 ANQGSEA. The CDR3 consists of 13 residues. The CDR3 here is CSVAFGPNSPLHF. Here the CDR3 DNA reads TGCAGCGTCGCATTCGGGCCCAATTCACCCCTCCACTTT.

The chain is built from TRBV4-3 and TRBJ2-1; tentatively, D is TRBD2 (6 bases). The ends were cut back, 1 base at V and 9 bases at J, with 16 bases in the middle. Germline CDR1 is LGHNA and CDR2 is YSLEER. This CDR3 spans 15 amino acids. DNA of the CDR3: TGCGCCAGCAGCCAAGGAAAAGACGGGAGAGGTGAGCAGTTCTTC. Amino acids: CASSQGKDGRGEQFF.

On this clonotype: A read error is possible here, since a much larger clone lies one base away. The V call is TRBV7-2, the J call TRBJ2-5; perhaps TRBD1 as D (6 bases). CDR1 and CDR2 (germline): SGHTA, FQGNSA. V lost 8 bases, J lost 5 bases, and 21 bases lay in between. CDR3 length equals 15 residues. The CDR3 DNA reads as TGTGCCAGCGCAAAACAGGGAATGAGTTTGGAGACCCAGTACTTC. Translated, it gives CASAKQGMSLETQYF.

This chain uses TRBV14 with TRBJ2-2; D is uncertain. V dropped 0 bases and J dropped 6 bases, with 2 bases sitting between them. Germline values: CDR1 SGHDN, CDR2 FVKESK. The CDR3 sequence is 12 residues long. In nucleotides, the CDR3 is TGTGCCAGCAGCCAAGATTCCGGGGAGCTGTTTTTT. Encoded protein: CASSQDSGELFF.

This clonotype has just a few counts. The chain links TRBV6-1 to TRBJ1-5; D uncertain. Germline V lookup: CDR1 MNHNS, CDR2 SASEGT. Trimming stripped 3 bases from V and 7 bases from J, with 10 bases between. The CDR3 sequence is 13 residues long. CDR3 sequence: CASSDGQNQPQHF. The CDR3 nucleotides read TGTGCCAGCAGTGATGGGCAGAACCAGCCCCAGCATTTT.

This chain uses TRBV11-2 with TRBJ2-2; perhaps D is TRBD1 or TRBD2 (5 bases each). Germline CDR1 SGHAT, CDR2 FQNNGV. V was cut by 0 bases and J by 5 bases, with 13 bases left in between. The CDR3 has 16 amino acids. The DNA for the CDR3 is TGTGCCAGCAGCTTAGATATTTGGGGGAAGACCGGGGAGCTGTTTTTT. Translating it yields CASSLDIWGKTGELFF.

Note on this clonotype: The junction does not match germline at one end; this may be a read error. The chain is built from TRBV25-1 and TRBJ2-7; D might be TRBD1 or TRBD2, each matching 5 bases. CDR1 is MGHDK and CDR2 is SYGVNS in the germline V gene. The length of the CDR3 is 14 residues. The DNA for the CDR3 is TGTGCCAGCAGTGATCCGGGACCAGATTACGTGCAGTACTTC. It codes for CASSDPGPDYVQYF.

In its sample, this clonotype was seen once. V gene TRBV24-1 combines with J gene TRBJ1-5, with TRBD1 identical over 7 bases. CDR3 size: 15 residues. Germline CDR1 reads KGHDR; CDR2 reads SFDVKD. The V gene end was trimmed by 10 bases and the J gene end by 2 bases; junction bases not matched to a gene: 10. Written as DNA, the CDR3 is TGTGCCACATCTCCAGGGGGAAGTGGCAATCAGCCCCAGCATTTT. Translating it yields CATSPGGSGNQPQHF.

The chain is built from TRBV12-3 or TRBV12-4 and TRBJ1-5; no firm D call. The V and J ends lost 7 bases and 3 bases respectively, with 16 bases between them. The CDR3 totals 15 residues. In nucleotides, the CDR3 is TGTGCCAGCACCCCAAACGGGGAGATCAATCAGCCCCAGCATTTT. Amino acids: CASTPNGEINQPQHF.

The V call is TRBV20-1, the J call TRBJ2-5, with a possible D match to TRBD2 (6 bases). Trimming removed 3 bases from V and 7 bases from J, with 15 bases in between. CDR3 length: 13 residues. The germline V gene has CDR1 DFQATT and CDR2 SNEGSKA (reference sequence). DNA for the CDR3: TGCAGTGCTAGCGGGGGAATGTATTGGACCCAGTACTTC. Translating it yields CSASGGMYWTQYF.

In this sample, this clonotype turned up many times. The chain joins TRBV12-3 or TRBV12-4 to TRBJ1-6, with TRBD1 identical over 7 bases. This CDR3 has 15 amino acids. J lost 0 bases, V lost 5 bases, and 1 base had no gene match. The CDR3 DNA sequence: TGTGCCAGCAGTACAGGGGTCTCCTATAATTCACCCCTCCACTTT. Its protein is CASSTGVSYNSPLHF.

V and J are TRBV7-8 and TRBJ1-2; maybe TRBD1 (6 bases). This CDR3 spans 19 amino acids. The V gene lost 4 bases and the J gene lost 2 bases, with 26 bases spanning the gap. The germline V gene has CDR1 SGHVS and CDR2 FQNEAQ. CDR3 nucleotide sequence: TGTGCCAGCAGCTCGAGAACTATTCAAGGGGGGCGGTTAAACTATGGCTACACCTTC. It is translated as CASSSRTIQGGRLNYGYTF.

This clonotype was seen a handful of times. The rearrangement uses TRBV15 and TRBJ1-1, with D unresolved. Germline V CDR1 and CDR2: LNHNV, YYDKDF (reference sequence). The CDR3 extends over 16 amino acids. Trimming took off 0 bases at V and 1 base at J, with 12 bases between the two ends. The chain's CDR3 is CATSRDGPDSNTEAFF. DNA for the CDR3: TGTGCCACCAGCAGAGATGGTCCGGACTCGAACACTGAAGCTTTCTTT. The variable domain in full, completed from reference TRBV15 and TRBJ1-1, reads DAMVIQNPRYQVTQFGKPVTLSCSQTLNHNVMYWYQQKSSQAPKLLFHYYDKDFNNEADTPDNFQSRRPNTSFCFLDIRSPGLGDTAMYLCATSRDGPDSNTEAFFGQGTRLTVV.